These 18 T cell receptor beta chains came from one sample sequenced in a study of graft-versus-host responses after intestinal transplantation. Antigens for these TCRs are unknown. Profiling relied on immunoSEQ multiplex PCR, and the TCRdb table lists in-frame clones only, not all of them. The data show about 93,000 clones, roughly 91% seen once. Sequencing was performed on unstimulated CD8+ T cells sorted from spleen or lymph node cells, taken before intestinal transplant. These receptor sequences come from a human donor who received an intestinal transplant.

This clone has just one count. The gene calls are TRBV7-3 and TRBJ2-3; 8 nucleotides agree with TRBD1. With V trimmed by 5 bases and J by 2 bases, 6 bases remained unmatched. CDR1 is SGHTA, CDR2 FQGTGA, per germline. This CDR3 comprises 15 residues. The CDR3 nucleotides are TGTGCCAGCAGCGCATGGACAGGGTCCACAGATACGCAGTATTTT. Its protein product is CASSAWTGSTDTQYF.

This rearrangement joins TRBV6-5 to TRBJ1-1; TRBD1 matches at 7 bases. The CDR3 is 13 residues long. V lost 6 bases to trimming and J lost 10 bases; unmatched junction nucleotides: 11. The germline V gene encodes CDR1 MNHEY and CDR2 SVGAGI. The chain's CDR3 is CASSPGTALGAFF. The CDR3 DNA reads as TGTGCCAGCAGCCCTGGGACAGCTTTAGGAGCTTTCTTT.

The chain has TRBV2 and TRBJ2-1; D unresolved. CDR1 is SNHLY, CDR2 FYNNEI, per germline. The CDR3 totals 15 residues. Trimming cost V 7 bases and J 0 bases, with 13 bases left between them. CDR3 sequence reads: CASTEGVYSYNEQFF. Written as DNA, the CDR3 is TGTGCCAGCACCGAAGGAGTTTACTCCTACAATGAGCAGTTCTTC.

V and J are TRBV30 and TRBJ1-5; D gene ambiguous. Trimming took off 0 bases at V and 1 base at J, with 4 bases between the two ends. This CDR3 has 13 amino acids. Germline assignment: CDR1 GTSNPN and CDR2 SVGIG (reference sequence). The CDR3 nucleotides are TGTGCCTGGAGTGTGCAGAGCAATCAGCCCCAGCATTTT. Protein: CAWSVQSNQPQHF.

V and J are TRBV19 and TRBJ2-2, with 7 bases aligning to TRBD1. Germline V gene data show CDR1 as LNHDA and CDR2 as SQIVND (reference sequence). The V segment lost 0 bases and the J segment 3 bases; nucleotides outside the gene matches: 7. This CDR3 comprises 17 residues. In nucleotides, the CDR3 is TGTGCCAGTAGTATAGATCACAGGGGTTCGGACACCGGGGAGCTGTTTTTT. Its translation: CASSIDHRGSDTGELFF.

The J gene is TRBJ2-7, the V gene TRBV7-2; 11 bases fit TRBD2. CDR1 SGHTA and CDR2 FQGNSA come from the germline V gene. The CDR3 contains 13 residues. The V and J ends lost 7 bases and 4 bases, in that order; junction bases with no gene match: 3. In nucleotides, the CDR3 is TGTGCCAGCACACTAGCGGGAGTGTACGAGCAGTACTTC. It translates to CASTLAGVYEQYF.

The chain is built from TRBV7-7 and TRBJ2-7; tentatively, D is TRBD1 (6 bases). Trimming removed 5 bases at V and 0 bases at J, with 8 bases between. Germline CDR1 SSHAT, CDR2 FNYEAQ (reference sequence). The CDR3 is made up of 13 amino acids. CDR3 sequence (DNA): TGTGCCAGCAGCCCAGGGGTCTCCTACGAGCAGTACTTC. Protein sequence: CASSPGVSYEQYF. Combining the CDR3 with reference TRBV7-7 and TRBJ2-7 gives the whole variable domain GAGVSQSPRYKVTKRGQDVTLRCDPISSHATLYWYQQALGQGPEFLTYFNYEAQPDKSGLPSDRFSAERPEGSISTLTIQRTEQRDSAMYRCASSPGVSYEQYFGPGTRLTVT.

The rearrangement uses TRBV9 and TRBJ2-1, with 8 bases fitting TRBD1. The CDR3 covers 13 residues. Germline loops: CDR1 SGDLS, CDR2 YYNGEE. V lost 7 bases to trimming and J lost 3 bases; unmatched junction nucleotides: 3. DNA for the CDR3: TGTGCCAGCTCCGGGACAGGCTACAATGAGCAGTTCTTC. It codes for CASSGTGYNEQFF.

V usage is TRBV27 and J usage is TRBJ1-4; D might be TRBD1 (5 bases). The CDR3 consists of 13 residues. Germline V gene data show CDR1 as MNHEY and CDR2 as SMNVEV (reference sequence). Trimming shortened V by 5 bases and J by 5 bases, and 9 bases separated the two germline ends. The CDR3 DNA sequence: TGTGCCAGCAGTGTTGGGGGGAATGAAAAACTGTTTTTT. It encodes CASSVGGNEKLFF.

The V call is TRBV14, the J call TRBJ2-2, with 11 bases lining up with TRBD1. V shed 3 bases and J 7 bases; nucleotides not matched to a gene: 7. The CDR3 is made up of 16 amino acids. CDR1 is SGHDN and CDR2 is FVKESK in the germline V gene. In nucleotides, the CDR3 is TGTGCCAGCAGCCAGTGGACAGGGGGCGCGGACGGGGAGCTGTTTTTT. This translates into CASSQWTGGADGELFF.

CDR3 DNA sequence: TGCGCCAGCAGCCCCGAGGTACCCGGAAACACCATATATTTT. Its translation is CASSPEVPGNTIYF. This sequence joins TRBV5-1 and TRBJ1-3; D gene ambiguous. The germline gives CDR1 SGHRS, CDR2 YFSETQ. The CDR3 runs 14 residues. The V gene lost 4 bases and the J gene lost 4 bases, with 12 bases spanning the gap.

The rearrangement joins TRBV7-9 to TRBJ2-5; 9 bases agree with TRBD1. In germline, CDR1 is SEHNR, CDR2 FQNEAQ (reference sequence). CDR3 length: 14 amino acids. V trimming: 7 bases; J trimming: 5 bases; junction bases outside the gene matches: 8. The CDR3 here is CASNRDREMETQYF. Here the CDR3 DNA reads TGTGCCAGCAACCGGGACAGGGAGATGGAGACCCAGTACTTC. The whole variable domain, filled in from reference TRBV7-9 and TRBJ2-5, reads DTGVSQNPRHKITKRGQNVTFRCDPISEHNRLYWYRQTLGQGPEFLTYFQNEAQLEKSRLLSDRFSAERPKGSFSTLEIQRTEQGDSAMYLCASNRDREMETQYFGPGTRLLVL.

V and J are TRBV27 and TRBJ1-4; the D gene is possibly TRBD1 (5 bases). CDR1 MNHEY and CDR2 SMNVEV come from the germline V gene (reference sequence). V lost 4 bases, J lost 8 bases, and 14 bases lay in between. This CDR3 spans 14 amino acids. CDR3 in DNA: TGTGCCAGCAGTTATCAGGGTGGGGCGGAAAAACTGTTTTTT. Translation gives CASSYQGGAEKLFF.

The V call is TRBV7-8, the J call TRBJ1-1; weak D call: TRBD1 (6 bases). Germline CDR1 reads SGHVS; CDR2 reads FQNEAQ. The CDR3 is 12 residues long. V was trimmed by 1 base and J by 8 bases, leaving 8 bases between them. The CDR3 DNA follows: TGTGCCAGCAGCTTAGAGGACAGCGAAGCTTTCTTT. Translation gives CASSLEDSEAFF.

The rearrangement uses TRBV6-5 and TRBJ2-1; 11 nucleotides match TRBD2. CDR1 is MNHEY and CDR2 is SVGAGI in the germline V gene. This CDR3 has 15 amino acids. The V segment lost 2 bases and the J segment 9 bases; nucleotides outside the gene matches: 6. CDR3 nucleotides: TGTGCCAGCAGTTACGTAGCGGGGGGGCACGGTGAGCAGTTCTTC. This sequence encodes CASSYVAGGHGEQFF.

This sequence joins TRBV30 and TRBJ2-1; weak D call: TRBD2 (6 bases). CDR1 and CDR2 (germline): GTSNPN, SVGIG (reference sequence). The length of the CDR3 is 12 residues. The V gene lost 5 bases and the J gene lost 6 bases, with 11 bases spanning the gap. CDR3 loop: CAWGRTLNEQFF. The CDR3 nucleotides read TGTGCCTGGGGGAGGACTCTCAATGAGCAGTTCTTC.

This clone has a single count. This chain connects TRBV30 to TRBJ2-2; TRBD2 matches at 10 bases. CDR3 length: 17 amino acids. Germline V lookup: CDR1 GTSNPN, CDR2 SVGIG (reference sequence). Trimming removed 4 bases from V and 7 bases from J; junction bases left unmatched: 15. The CDR3 here is CAWTSPVAGGEHGELFF. As DNA, the CDR3 is TGTGCCTGGACGAGCCCCGTAGCGGGGGGAGAGCACGGGGAGCTGTTTTTT.

V usage is TRBV19 and J usage is TRBJ1-1; D gene unclear. In germline, CDR1 is LNHDA, CDR2 SQIVND (reference sequence). V lost 6 bases and J 0 bases, leaving 11 bases between the germline ends. The CDR3 is made up of 14 amino acids. CDR3 nucleotide sequence: TGTGCCAGTAGCACACAGCCCATGAACACTGAAGCTTTCTTT. This sequence encodes CASSTQPMNTEAFF.